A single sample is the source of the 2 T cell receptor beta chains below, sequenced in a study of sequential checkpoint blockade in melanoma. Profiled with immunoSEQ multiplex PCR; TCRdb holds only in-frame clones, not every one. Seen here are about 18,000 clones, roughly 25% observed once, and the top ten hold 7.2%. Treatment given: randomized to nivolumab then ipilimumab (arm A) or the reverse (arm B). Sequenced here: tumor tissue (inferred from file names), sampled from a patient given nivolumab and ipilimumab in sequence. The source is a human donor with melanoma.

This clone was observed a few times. Written as DNA, the CDR3 is TGCGCCAGCAGCCAAGCACAGGTTATGAACACTGAAGCTTTCTTT. This gives the protein CASSQAQVMNTEAFF. The chain links TRBV1 to TRBJ1-1; TRBD1 is the table's D call and was not checked against the DNA. TRBV1 represents a pseudogene. The CDR3 covers 15 residues.

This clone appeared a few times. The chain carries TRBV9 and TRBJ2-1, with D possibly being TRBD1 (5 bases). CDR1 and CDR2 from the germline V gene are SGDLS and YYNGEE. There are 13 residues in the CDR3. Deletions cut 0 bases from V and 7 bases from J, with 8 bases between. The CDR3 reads CASSVGTKNEQFF. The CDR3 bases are TGTGCCAGCAGCGTAGGGACAAAGAATGAGCAGTTCTTC.